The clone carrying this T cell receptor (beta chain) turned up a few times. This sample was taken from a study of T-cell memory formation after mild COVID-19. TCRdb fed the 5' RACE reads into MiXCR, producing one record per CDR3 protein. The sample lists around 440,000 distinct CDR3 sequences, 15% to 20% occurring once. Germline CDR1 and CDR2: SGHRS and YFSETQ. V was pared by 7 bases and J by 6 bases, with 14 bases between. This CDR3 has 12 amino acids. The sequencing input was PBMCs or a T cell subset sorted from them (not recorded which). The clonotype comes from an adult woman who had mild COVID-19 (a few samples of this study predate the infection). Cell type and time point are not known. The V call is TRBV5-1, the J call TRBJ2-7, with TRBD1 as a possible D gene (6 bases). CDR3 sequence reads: CASGPRGSEQYF. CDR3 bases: TGCGCCAGCGGTCCAAGGGGGAGCGAGCAGTACTTC.